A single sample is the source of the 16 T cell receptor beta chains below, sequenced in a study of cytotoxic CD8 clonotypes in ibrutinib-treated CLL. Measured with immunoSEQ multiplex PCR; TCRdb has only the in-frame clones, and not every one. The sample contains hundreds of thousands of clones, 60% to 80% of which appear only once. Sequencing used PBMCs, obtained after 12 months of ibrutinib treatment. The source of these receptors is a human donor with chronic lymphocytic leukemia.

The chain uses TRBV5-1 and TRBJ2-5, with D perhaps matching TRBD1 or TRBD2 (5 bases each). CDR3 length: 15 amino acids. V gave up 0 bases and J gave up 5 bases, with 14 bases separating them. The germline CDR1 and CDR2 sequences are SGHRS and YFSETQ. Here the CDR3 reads CASSLGQGEWETQYF. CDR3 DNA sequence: TGCGCCAGCAGCTTGGGGCAGGGAGAGTGGGAGACCCAGTACTTC. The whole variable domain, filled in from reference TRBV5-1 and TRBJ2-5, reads KAGVTQTPRYLIKTRGQQVTLSCSPISGHRSVSWYQQTPGQGLQFLFEYFSETQRNKGNFPGRFSGRQFSNSRSEMNVSTLELGDSALYLCASSLGQGEWETQYFGPGTRLLVL.

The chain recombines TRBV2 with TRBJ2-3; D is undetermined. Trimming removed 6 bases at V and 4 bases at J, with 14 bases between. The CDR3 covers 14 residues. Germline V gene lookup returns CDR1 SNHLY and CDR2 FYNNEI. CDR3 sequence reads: CASSSTPGSDTQYF. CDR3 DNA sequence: TGTGCCAGCAGCTCGACACCAGGATCAGATACGCAGTATTTT.

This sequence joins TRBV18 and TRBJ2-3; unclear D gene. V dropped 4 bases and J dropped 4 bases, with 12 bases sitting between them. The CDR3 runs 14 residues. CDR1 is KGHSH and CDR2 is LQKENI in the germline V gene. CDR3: CASSLHPPPDTQYF. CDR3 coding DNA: TGTGCCAGCTCACTCCACCCCCCTCCAGATACGCAGTATTTT.

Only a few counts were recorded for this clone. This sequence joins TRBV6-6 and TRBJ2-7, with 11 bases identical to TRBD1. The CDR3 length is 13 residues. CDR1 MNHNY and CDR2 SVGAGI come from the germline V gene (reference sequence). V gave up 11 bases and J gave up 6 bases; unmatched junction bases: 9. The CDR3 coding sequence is TGTGCCTGCACCCGGACAGGGGGCCTCGAGCAGTACTTC. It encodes CACTRTGGLEQYF.

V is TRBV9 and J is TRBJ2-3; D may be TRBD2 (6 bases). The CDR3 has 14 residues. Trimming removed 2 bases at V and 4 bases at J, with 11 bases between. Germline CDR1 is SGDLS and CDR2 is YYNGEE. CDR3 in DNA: TGTGCCAGCAGCGTGACTAGTGAGCCAGATACGCAGTATTTT. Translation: CASSVTSEPDTQYF.

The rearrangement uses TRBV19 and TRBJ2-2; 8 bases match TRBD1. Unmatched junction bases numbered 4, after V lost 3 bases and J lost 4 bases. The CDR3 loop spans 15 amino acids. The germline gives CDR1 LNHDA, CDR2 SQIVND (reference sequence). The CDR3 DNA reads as TGTGCCAGTAGTATGGGGACAGGACCCACCGGGGAGCTGTTTTTT. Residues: CASSMGTGPTGELFF.

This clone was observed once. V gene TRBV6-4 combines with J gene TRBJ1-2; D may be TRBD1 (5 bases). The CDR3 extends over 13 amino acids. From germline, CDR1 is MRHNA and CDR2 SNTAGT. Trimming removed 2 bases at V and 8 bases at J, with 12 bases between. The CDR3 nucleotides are TGTGCCAGCAGTGACGTTGGGGGATACGGCTACACCTTC. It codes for CASSDVGGYGYTF.

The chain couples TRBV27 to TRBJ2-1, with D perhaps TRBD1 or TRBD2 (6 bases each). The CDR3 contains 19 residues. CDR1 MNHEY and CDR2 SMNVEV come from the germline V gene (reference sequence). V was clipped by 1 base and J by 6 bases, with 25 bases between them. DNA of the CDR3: TGTGCCAGCAGTTTATGGGGGGTGACGGGACACTCGAGGAGCAATGAGCAGTTCTTC. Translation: CASSLWGVTGHSRSNEQFF.

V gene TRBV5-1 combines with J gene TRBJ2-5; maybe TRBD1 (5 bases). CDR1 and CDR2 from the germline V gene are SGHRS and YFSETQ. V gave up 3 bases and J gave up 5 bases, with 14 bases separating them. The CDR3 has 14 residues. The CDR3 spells CASSSAGYAETQYF. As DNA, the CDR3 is TGCGCCAGCAGCTCAGCAGGGTATGCGGAGACCCAGTACTTC.

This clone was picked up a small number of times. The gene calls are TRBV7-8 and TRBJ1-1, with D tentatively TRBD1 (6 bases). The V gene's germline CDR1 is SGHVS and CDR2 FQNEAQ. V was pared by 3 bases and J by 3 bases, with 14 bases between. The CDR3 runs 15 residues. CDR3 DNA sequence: TGTGCCAGCAGCTTCGCCAGGGGAGGAGACACTGAAGCTTTCTTT. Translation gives CASSFARGGDTEAFF.

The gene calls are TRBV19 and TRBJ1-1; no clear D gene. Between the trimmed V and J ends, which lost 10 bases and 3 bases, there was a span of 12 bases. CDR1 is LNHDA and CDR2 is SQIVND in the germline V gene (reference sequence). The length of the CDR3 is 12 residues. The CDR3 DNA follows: TGTGCCACTTCGGCCGGGCACACTGAAGCTTTCTTT. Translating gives CATSAGHTEAFF.

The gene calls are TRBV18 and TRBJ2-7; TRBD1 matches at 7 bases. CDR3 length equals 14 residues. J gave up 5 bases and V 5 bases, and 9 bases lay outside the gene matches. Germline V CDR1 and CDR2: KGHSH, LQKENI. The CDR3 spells CASSSQRQGNEQYF. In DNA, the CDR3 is TGTGCCAGCTCATCTCAACGACAGGGAAACGAGCAGTACTTC.

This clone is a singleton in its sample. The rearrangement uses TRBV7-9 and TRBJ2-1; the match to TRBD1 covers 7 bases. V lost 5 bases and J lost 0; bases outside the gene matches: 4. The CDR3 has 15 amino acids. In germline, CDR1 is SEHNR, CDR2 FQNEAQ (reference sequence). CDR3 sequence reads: CASSPRQGSYNEQFF. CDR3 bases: TGTGCCAGCAGCCCCCGACAGGGCTCCTACAATGAGCAGTTCTTC.

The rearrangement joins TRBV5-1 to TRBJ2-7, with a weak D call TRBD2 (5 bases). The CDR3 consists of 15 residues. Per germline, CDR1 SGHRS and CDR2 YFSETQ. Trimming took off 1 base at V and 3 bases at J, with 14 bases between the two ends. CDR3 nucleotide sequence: TGCGCCAGCAGCTTGTCGGCTAGCCCCAACTACGAGCAGTACTTC. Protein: CASSLSASPNYEQYF.

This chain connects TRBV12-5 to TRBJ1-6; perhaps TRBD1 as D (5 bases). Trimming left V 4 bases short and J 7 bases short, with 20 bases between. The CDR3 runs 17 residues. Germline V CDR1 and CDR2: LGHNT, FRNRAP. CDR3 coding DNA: TGTGCTAGTGGTTCCCACCTCGGGGGAGGCCTCAATTCACCCCTCCACTTT. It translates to CASGSHLGGGLNSPLHF. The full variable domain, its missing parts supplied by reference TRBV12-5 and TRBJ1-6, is DARVTQTPRHKVTEMGQEVTMRCQPILGHNTVFWYRQTMMQGLELLAYFRNRAPLDDSGMPKDRFSAEMPDATLATLKIQPSEPRDSAVYFCASGSHLGGGLNSPLHFGNGTRLTVT.

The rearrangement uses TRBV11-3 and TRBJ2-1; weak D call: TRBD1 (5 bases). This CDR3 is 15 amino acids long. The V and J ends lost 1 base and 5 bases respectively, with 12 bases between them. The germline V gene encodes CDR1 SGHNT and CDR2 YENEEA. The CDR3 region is CASSLASGPDNEQFF. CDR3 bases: TGTGCCAGCAGCTTAGCCTCAGGGCCTGACAATGAGCAGTTCTTC.